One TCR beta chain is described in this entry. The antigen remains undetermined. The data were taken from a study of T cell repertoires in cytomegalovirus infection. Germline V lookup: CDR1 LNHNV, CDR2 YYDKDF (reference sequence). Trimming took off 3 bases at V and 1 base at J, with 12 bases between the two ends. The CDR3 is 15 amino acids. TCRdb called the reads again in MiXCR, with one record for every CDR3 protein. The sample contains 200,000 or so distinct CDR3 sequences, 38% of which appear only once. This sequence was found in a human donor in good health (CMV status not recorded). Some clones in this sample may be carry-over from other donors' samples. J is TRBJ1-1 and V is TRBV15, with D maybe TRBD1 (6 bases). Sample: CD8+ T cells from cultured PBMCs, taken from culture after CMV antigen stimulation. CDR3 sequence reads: CATSSTGSGNTEAFF. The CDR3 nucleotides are TGTGCCACCAGCAGTACAGGGTCTGGGAACACTGAAGCTTTCTTT.